This T cell receptor (beta chain) comes out of a study of a mutant IDH1 vaccine in newly diagnosed glioma (dated by TCRdb to the early 2020s). For context, the study as a whole: Across visits V03 through V10, patients got a total of eight vaccinations, given in weeks 1, 3, 5, 7, 11, 15, 19 and 23. Vaccination was initiated 4-6 weeks after radiotherapy alone, or concurrently with temozolomide cycles in the chemotherapy-containing groups. Of the approximately 30 treated patients, around 62% were male and 37.5% were female, and a mean age of approximately 40 years was recorded. Before enrollment, patients had received standard therapy of radiotherapy alone, temozolomide alone, or radiochemotherapy with temozolomide; most received the combination. Six visits were used for peripheral blood collection: V03 (baseline), V05, V07, V10, V12 and V13. For exploratory analyses, about two dozen treated patients had longitudinal TCRB deep sequencing done wherever samples were available. Points the paper makes about the study in general: PBMC samples for TCRB deep sequencing were selected based on availability. No apparent relationship was observed between pseudoprogression and alterations in the top peripheral T cell clonotypes detected by TCRB sequencing. Immune responses induced by the vaccine were seen in roughly 92% of patients across multiple MHC alleles. The authors noted that analyses of patient blood samples could not be reproduced because of sample limitations.

The receptor library was made with the immunoSEQ multiplex PCR assay. Rearranged TCR beta chain sequences were amplified using the hsTCRB Kit according to the manufacturer's protocol. TCRB libraries were sequenced on an Illumina MiSeq. Per the original workflow: The kit vendor's proprietary platform handled demultiplexing, trimming and gene mapping. The table comes from immuneACCESS by way of TCRdb, which keeps in-frame sequences with V and J called. Part of the clones is missing from these tables; in studies checked, under half for an unresolved V gene and the rest for unknown reasons. The DNA gave D and trimming, while V, J and clone size come from that table. The sample table records under 150,000 clones; 90% of these occur just once. Under 0.8% of the sample rests with the top ten. V was cut back by 1 base and J by 1 base, leaving a gap of 10 bases between them. Spanning cysteine to phenylalanine, the CDR3 consists of 15 amino acids. Of the read, only the CDR3 DNA is kept; its 45 bases are in frame from base 1. CDR1 LNHDA and CDR2 SQIVND were looked up in the germline V gene (reference sequence).

Sample time point, as interpreted from the label and publication: week 11, during vaccination. Each vaccine dose was 300 ug of a 20-mer mutant IDH1 peptide in Montanide, given subcutaneously with topical imiquimod. All donors had newly diagnosed IDH1-mutant astrocytomas of WHO grade 3 or 4 that showed loss of nuclear ATRX. The samples were drawn from NOA16, a multicentre, single-arm, open-label phase I trial in Germany that tested a mutant IDH1 peptide vaccine in humans for the first time. Genomic DNA for TCRB sequencing was isolated from EDTA blood with the DNeasy Blood and Tissue Kit. Notes on this clone: Its target antigen remains unknown. Nothing much larger sits one base from this clone, and base qualities are not available.

Material: PBMCs, obtained from a glioma patient whose treatment included an IDH1 peptide vaccine. This TCR derives from a woman aged 45-60 years with glioma. The sequence joins TRBV19 to TRBJ1-1; TRBD1 might be the D gene, on 5 matching bases. Read as DNA, the sequence is TGTGCCAGTAGTATAGCTGGACAAAGGAACACTGAAGCTTTCTTT. Its protein reads: CASSIAGQRNTEAFF.